This entry lists 13 T cell receptor beta chains sequenced from one sample in a study of Tregs in tolerant kidney transplant recipients. Here immunoSEQ multiplex PCR was the method, and the copy in TCRdb shows in-frame clones only, minus some. The sample lists around 98,000 clones, roughly 93% occurring once. The material was CD4+ T cells from blood, obtained before the transplant. Every receptor here comes from a human donor who received a combined kidney and bone marrow transplant.

V gene TRBV11-2 combines with J gene TRBJ2-1; 7 bases line up with TRBD1. With 7 bases clipped from V and 4 bases from J, the junction kept 10 bases outside the gene matches. The V gene's germline CDR1 is SGHAT and CDR2 FQNNGV. There are 15 residues in the CDR3. The CDR3 nucleotides are TGTGCCAGCACCACCACAGGGGCTGGGTACAATGAGCAGTTCTTC. It encodes CASTTTGAGYNEQFF.

The chain has TRBV13 and TRBJ2-3; 10 bases fit TRBD1. CDR1 PRHDT and CDR2 FYEKMQ come from the germline V gene (reference sequence). Trimming at V came to 5 bases and at J to 4 bases, leaving 12 bases not matched to a gene. The CDR3 spans 17 residues. CDR3 in DNA: TGTGCCAGCAGCCCGTCCGTGTGGGACAGGGGCCCAGATACGCAGTATTTT. This translates into CASSPSVWDRGPDTQYF.

This rearrangement joins TRBV15 to TRBJ1-2, with TRBD1 matching 9 bases. Losses at the gene ends were 1 base for V and 4 bases for J; bases not matched to a gene: 13. The CDR3 covers 18 residues. Per germline, CDR1 LNHNV and CDR2 YYDKDF (reference sequence). CDR3 DNA sequence: TGTGCCACCAGCAGAGCCCCCCGGACAGGGGAGTACCGCTATGGCTACACCTTC. Protein: CATSRAPRTGEYRYGYTF.

The V gene is TRBV27, the J gene TRBJ1-1; the D is unclear. CDR3 length equals 13 residues. Trimming took off 8 bases at V and 5 bases at J, with 15 bases between the two ends. Looked up from germline, CDR1 is MNHEY and CDR2 is SMNVEV (reference sequence). The CDR3 DNA is TGTGCCAGCCGAGGGTACCGTAAGACTGAAGCTTTCTTT. Protein sequence: CASRGYRKTEAFF.

V gene TRBV7-3 combines with J gene TRBJ1-2, with 7 bases identical to TRBD1. CDR1 is SGHTA, CDR2 FQGTGA, per germline. V lost 5 bases to trimming and J lost 2 bases; unmatched junction nucleotides: 8. This CDR3 comprises 15 residues. The CDR3 sequence is CASSAYPGGNYGYTF. The CDR3 DNA reads as TGTGCCAGCAGCGCCTACCCAGGGGGGAACTATGGCTACACCTTC.

The rearrangement uses TRBV4-1 and TRBJ2-7; 9 bases are a match to TRBD1. Germline CDR1 MGHRA, CDR2 YSYEKL. The J segment lost 4 bases and the V segment lost 4 bases, leaving 8 bases of the junction unmatched. The CDR3 contains 15 residues. In DNA form, the CDR3 reads TGCGCCAGCAGCCCTAACAGGGGGCAAAGGTACGAGCAGTACTTC. Its protein is CASSPNRGQRYEQYF.

This clone was recorded only once. The chain combines TRBV18 with TRBJ2-1; possibly TRBD2 for D (7 bases). Per germline, CDR1 KGHSH and CDR2 LQKENI. V lost 2 bases and J lost 5, with 19 bases in between. The CDR3 has 17 residues. CDR3: CASSPYRGGTPHNEQFF. For the CDR3, the DNA is TGTGCCAGCTCACCATATAGGGGGGGGACCCCCCACAATGAGCAGTTCTTC.

V gene TRBV30 combines with J gene TRBJ2-5; 8 bases are a match to TRBD1. The CDR3 extends over 14 amino acids. Germline V gene data show CDR1 as GTSNPN and CDR2 as SVGIG (reference sequence). Trimming took 6 bases from V and 3 from J; bases not matched to a gene: 9. The CDR3 loop reads CACNPRGQEETQYF. The CDR3 DNA reads TGTGCCTGCAACCCCCGGGGACAGGAAGAGACCCAGTACTTC.

Written as DNA, the CDR3 is TGTGCCAGCAGGATATACAGGGGCGAGATGCCACCCCTCCACTTT. It is translated as CASRIYRGEMPPLHF. The chain links TRBV6-1 to TRBJ1-6; 7 bases agree with TRBD1. The ends lost 6 bases at V and 11 bases at J; junction bases unmatched: 13. This CDR3 is built from 15 residues. The germline gives CDR1 MNHNS, CDR2 SASEGT.

This chain links TRBV18 with TRBJ2-7; D gene unclear. CDR3 length: 15 residues. V lost 3 bases and J lost 3, with 15 bases in between. The V gene's germline CDR1 is KGHSH and CDR2 LQKENI. CDR3 sequence reads: CASSPDQTRLYEQYF. CDR3 nucleotides: TGTGCCAGCTCACCTGACCAGACACGTCTCTACGAGCAGTACTTC. The full variable domain, with the rest looked up from reference TRBV18 and TRBJ2-7, is NAGVMQNPRHLVRRRGQEARLRCSPMKGHSHVYWYRQLPEEGLKFMVYLQKENIIDESGMPKERFSAEFPKEGPSILRIQQVVRGDSAAYFCASSPDQTRLYEQYFGPGTRLTVT.

The chain has TRBV19 and TRBJ2-7; 8 bases match TRBD1. Germline-derived CDR1 and CDR2 are LNHDA and SQIVND (reference sequence). CDR3 length equals 15 residues. The V and J ends lost 6 bases and 3 bases, in that order; junction bases with no gene match: 10. CDR3 loop: CASSLKDRESYEQYF. The CDR3 nucleotides read TGTGCCAGTAGCCTAAAGGACAGGGAAAGCTACGAGCAGTACTTC.

CDR3 coding DNA: TGCGCCAGCAGCCAAGTTGGCAGGGGCTACGAGCAGTACTTC. Its translation is CASSQVGRGYEQYF. The chain links TRBV4-1 to TRBJ2-7, with a tentative D call TRBD1 (6 bases). Trimming pared 1 base from V and 3 bases from J, leaving 10 bases between. CDR3 length: 14 residues. Per germline, CDR1 MGHRA and CDR2 YSYEKL.

The chain combines TRBV29-1 with TRBJ1-1; 9 bases are a match to TRBD1. CDR1 and CDR2 (germline): SQVTM, ANQGSEA. The CDR3 covers 14 residues. V lost 4 bases and J lost 1; bases outside the gene matches: 4. CDR3 DNA sequence: TGCAGCGTTGCGCGGACAGGGGCGAACACTGAAGCTTTCTTT. It codes for CSVARTGANTEAFF.